The 6 T cell receptor beta chains listed next were all sequenced from one sample in a study of blood T cell repertoires in COVID-19 (dated by TCRdb to about 2020). The library was built by means of the immunoSEQ multiplex PCR assay. This is the immuneACCESS table as TCRdb keeps it, with only in-frame sequences that have V and J called. A part of the clones is gone; compared with another copy, unresolved V genes explain less than half, and the rest is unexplained. This sample is represented by around 260,000 clones; approximately 89% of them were singletons. The ten largest account for roughly 10% of the sample. The specimen sequenced was peripheral blood. Receptors originate from a woman in her seventies with COVID-19, enrolled during active disease.

The CDR3 region is CAWSTRLAQPQHF. CDR3 DNA: TGTGCCTGGAGCACCCGCCTAGCTCAGCCCCAGCATTTT. The chain combines TRBV30 with TRBJ1-5, with D unresolved. Germline V gene data show CDR1 as GTSNPN and CDR2 as SVGIG (reference sequence). Trimming removed 3 bases from V and 6 bases from J, with 12 bases in between. The CDR3 covers 13 residues.

In its sample, this clone was seen once. The chain combines TRBV9 with TRBJ2-2; 9 bases are shared with TRBD2. The germline CDR1 and CDR2 sequences are SGDLS and YYNGEE. V shed 0 bases and J 6 bases; nucleotides not matched to a gene: 9. CDR3 length: 17 amino acids. The CDR3 loop is CASSVGGLAGRAGELFF. The CDR3 DNA reads as TGTGCCAGCAGCGTAGGGGGGCTAGCGGGACGTGCCGGGGAGCTGTTTTTT.

This clone was observed a single time. The chain has TRBV11-2 and TRBJ2-3, with D unresolved. The germline gives CDR1 SGHAT, CDR2 FQNNGV. This CDR3 spans 16 amino acids. V was pared by 5 bases and J by 0 bases, with 15 bases between. CDR3 sequence: CASSRRGTSSTDTQYF. The DNA of the CDR3 is TGTGCCAGCAGCCGAAGAGGAACCTCTAGCACAGATACGCAGTATTTT.

The chain joins TRBV4-1 to TRBJ2-1, with 8 bases that match TRBD2. Germline CDR1 MGHRA, CDR2 YSYEKL. The CDR3 extends over 18 amino acids. The ends lost 1 base at V and 9 bases at J; junction bases unmatched: 17. The CDR3 region is CASSQGVESGSRGGEQFF. CDR3 DNA sequence: TGCGCCAGCAGCCAAGGTGTGGAGAGCGGGAGCCGGGGCGGTGAGCAGTTCTTC.

The CDR3 spells CASGRTGQGSTGTDTQYF. DNA of the CDR3: TGTGCCAGTGGTCGAACGGGACAGGGGTCTACCGGCACAGATACGCAGTATTTT. The chain has TRBV19 and TRBJ2-3; 10 nucleotides align to TRBD1. Unmatched junction bases numbered 15, after V lost 8 bases and J lost 1 base. Germline CDR1 is LNHDA and CDR2 is SQIVND (reference sequence). The CDR3 spans 18 residues.

J is TRBJ1-5 and V is TRBV6-5; 9 nucleotides agree with TRBD1. The junction had 10 bases not matched to a gene; V was cut back by 6 bases and J by 7 bases. CDR3 length equals 15 residues. CDR1 and CDR2 (germline): MNHEY, SVGAGI. The CDR3 bases are TGTGCCAGCAGCCCAGGGACAGGGAACAACCAGCCCCAGCATTTT. This encodes CASSPGTGNNQPQHF.